This TCR beta chain was identified during a study of CD8 T cells in Susac syndrome. RNA, at about 0.45 to 1 ug, was reverse transcribed with random hexamers. Amplification of TCR beta CDR3 spanned 54 Vbeta and 13 Jbeta via immunoSEQ multiplex PCR. MiXCR, applied by TCRdb to the immunoSEQ multiplex PCR reads, yields one record per CDR3 protein. The repertoire consists of around 190,000 distinct CDR3 sequences, with over 85% occurring once and the leading ten covering less than 0.12%. The CDR3 extends over 14 amino acids. The germline V gene has CDR1 LGHDT and CDR2 YNNKEL (reference sequence). The V segment lost 1 base and the J segment 5 bases; nucleotides outside the gene matches: 4. Sequencing of TCR beta was carried out in blood CD8+ and CD4+ T cells. Controls comprised healthy donors matched for age and sex. Isolation of CD8+ and CD4+ T cells was performed negatively, whereas enrichment of TEMRA cells was done by FACS.

The TCR sequence derives from a human donor in good health. The rearrangement links TRBV3-1 to TRBJ1-1, with 7 nucleotides matching TRBD1. Sequenced input: CD4+ T cells from PBMCs. The CDR3 DNA sequence: TGTGCCAGCAGCCAAGTCGACAGGGAGACTGAAGCTTTCTTT. This sequence encodes CASSQVDRETEAFF.